This T cell receptor (beta chain) emerged from a study of shared clonotypes between healthy human individuals. The CDR3 spans 14 residues. Germline loops: CDR1 SGHNT, CDR2 YYREEE (reference sequence). Trimming took 4 bases from V and 2 from J, leaving 13 bases between them. The assay was immunoSEQ multiplex PCR, and TCRdb's table has in-frame clones only and misses some. There are under 1,900,000 clones in the sample; just under 99% occur only once, and approximately 0.38% lies in the top ten. Sequences were obtained from naive CD4+ T cells sorted from blood. Subset meaning: CD45RA+ positively selected. The clonotype originates from a young man in good health. This chain uses TRBV5-4 with TRBJ2-7; D perhaps matches TRBD2 (6 bases). The CDR3 here is CASSPGLRPYEQYF. The CDR3 coding sequence is TGTGCCAGCAGCCCGGGACTGAGACCCTACGAGCAGTACTTC. Full variable domain (missing parts from reference TRBV5-4 and TRBJ2-7): ETGVTQSPTHLIKTRGQQVTLRCSSQSGHNTVSWYQQALGQGPQFIFQYYREEENGRGNFPPRFSGLQFPNYSSELNVNALELDDSALYLCASSPGLRPYEQYFGPGTRLTVT.